This T cell receptor beta chain was captured by sequencing in a study of cytomegalovirus exposure and HLA in healthy donors. Concerning this clone: Its antigen is unidentified. Within the sample, other DNA sequences also encode this same CDR3.

Study outcomes and limitations: The authors later found most CMV-associated TCR beta chains appeared HLA-restricted.

A multiplex PCR was run with 60 Vbeta primers and 13 Jbeta primers. Using immunoSEQ multiplex PCR, the repertoire was profiled, and TCRdb retains in-frame clones only, with some absent. The sample shows around 270,000 clones, about 80% of them seen only once. This CDR3 has 11 residues. V gave up 1 base and J gave up 3 bases, with 4 bases separating them. Germline loops: CDR1 DFQATT, CDR2 SNEGSKA (reference sequence). The TCR originated in a girl aged 2-10 years in good health and CMV-seronegative. The gene calls are TRBV20-1 and TRBJ2-7; no firm D call. The sequenced sample was PBMCs. The CDR3 DNA reads TGCAGTGCTAGAGGCGGCTACGAGCAGTACTTC. Amino acids: CSARGGYEQYF.